What follows describes a single T cell receptor (beta chain). Its antigen is currently unknown. The ends lost 6 bases at V and 3 bases at J; junction bases unmatched: 9. The CDR3 runs to 16 residues. Reverse transcription of roughly 0.45 to 1 ug RNA was carried out with random hexamers. The method of amplification for TCR beta CDR3 was immunoSEQ multiplex PCR, covering 54 Vbeta and 13 Jbeta. MiXCR was run by TCRdb on the immunoSEQ multiplex PCR reads, yielding one entry per CDR3 protein. The repertoire holds roughly 300,000 distinct CDR3 sequences, with about 85% as singletons. This sample stems from a study of CD8 T cells in Susac syndrome. General observations from the study: Acknowledgment was made by the study that its TCR sequencing and HLA analysis involved a relatively small number of individuals.

J is TRBJ2-3 and V is TRBV12-3 or TRBV12-4; 10 bases map to TRBD2. Sequenced material: CD8+ T cells from PBMCs. The sequence was obtained from a human donor with multiple sclerosis. The CDR3 DNA follows: TGTGCCAGCAGCCGTTCTAGCGGGAGAGGGACAGATACGCAGTATTTT. Encoded protein: CASSRSSGRGTDTQYF.